The rows below give T cell receptor beta chains drawn from one sample of a study of T-cell memory formation after mild COVID-19. TCRdb re-called the 5' RACE reads with MiXCR, one entry per CDR3 protein. The repertoire holds about half a million distinct CDR3 sequences, with roughly 18% as singletons. Sequencing used PBMCs or a T cell subset sorted from them (not recorded which). These receptors originate from an adult woman who had mild COVID-19 (a few samples of this study predate the infection). Cell type and time point are not known. Both conserved end residues are part of each CDR3. A D gene is named only where the DNA matches it firmly. Clone size appears in some rows only: once, few, many, or a class for an expanded clone.

d_gene,abundance,j_gene,v_gene,CDR3nt,CDR3aa
TRBD2,few,TRBJ2-7,TRBV6-2/TRBV6-3,TGTGCCAGCAGTTACTCCGGGAGGAGGAGCTACGAGCAGTACTTC,CASSYSGRRSYEQYF
.,.,TRBJ2-7,TRBV15,TGTGCCACCAGCGGAAGCAGGAGCTCCTACGAGCAGTACTTC,CATSGSRSSYEQYF
TRBD1,.,TRBJ1-1,TRBV6-5,TGTGCCAGCAGCCGGGACAGGGGGCGCCCGAACACTGAAGCTTTCTTT,CASSRDRGRPNTEAFF
.,.,TRBJ1-3,TRBV9,TGTGCCAGCAGCGGAGCAAAAAACACCATATATTTT,CASSGAKNTIYF
TRBD2,.,TRBJ2-5,TRBV12-3/TRBV12-4,TGTGCCAGCCGCCTAGCGGGGCAAGAGACCCAGTACTTC,CASRLAGQETQYF
TRBD1,.,TRBJ1-2,TRBV27,TGTGCCAGCAGTTCCGGACAGGGAACTAACTATGGCTACACCTTC,CASSSGQGTNYGYTF
.,few,TRBJ1-1,TRBV24-1,TGTGCCACCAGTGATTCCGGCGGGTGGGGGAGGAACACTGAAGCTTTCTTT,CATSDSGGWGRNTEAFF
TRBD2,many,TRBJ2-3,TRBV15,TGTGCCACCAGCGGATCAGCGGGGGGTAACACAGATACGCAGTATTTT,CATSGSAGGNTDTQYF
.,few,TRBJ2-1,TRBV20-1,TGCAGTGTCTTGAGCGGGTACTACAATGAGCAGTTCTTC,CSVLSGYYNEQFF
.,.,TRBJ2-2,TRBV3-1,TGTGCCAGCAGCCCGACCCTGACGGACACCGGGGAGCTGTTTTTT,CASSPTLTDTGELFF
TRBD2,many,TRBJ2-2,TRBV15,TGTGCCACCAGCAGAGGAGGGACTAGCGGAGCCACCGGGGAGCTGTTTTTT,CATSRGGTSGATGELFF
TRBD2,.,TRBJ2-5,TRBV29-1,TGCAGCGTTGGTCCGACTAGCGGGAGAGAGACCCAGTACTTC,CSVGPTSGRETQYF
TRBD1,few,TRBJ1-2,TRBV20-1,TGCAGTGCGCCCCAGGGGGCTAACTATGGCTACACCTTC,CSAPQGANYGYTF
TRBD2,.,TRBJ2-5,TRBV20-1,TGCAGTGCTAGAGATACCCTAGCGGTCCAAGAGACCCAGTACTTC,CSARDTLAVQETQYF
.,many,TRBJ2-7,TRBV10-3,TGTGCCATCAGTGAAGGCGGCACCTCCTACGAGCAGTACTTC,CAISEGGTSYEQYF
TRBD2,.,TRBJ2-7,TRBV5-1,TGCGCCAGCAGCTTGGGACTAGCGGGAGGATCCCCCTACGAGCAGTACTTC,CASSLGLAGGSPYEQYF
.,.,TRBJ2-3,TRBV2,TGTGCCAGCAGTGAAGGCGACCTTCGCACAGATACGCAGTATTTT,CASSEGDLRTDTQYF
.,.,TRBJ1-1,TRBV18,TGTGCCAGCTCTCAGAACACAGGGTCGGACACTGAAGCTTTCTTT,CASSQNTGSDTEAFF
TRBD1,few,TRBJ2-2,TRBV9,TGTGCCAGCAGCGCGATACAGGGGAGATACGCCGGGGAGCTGTTTTTT,CASSAIQGRYAGELFF
TRBD2,few,TRBJ2-1,TRBV18,TGTGCCAGCTCACCACCGTCACTAGCGGGAAACAATGAGCAGTTCTTC,CASSPPSLAGNNEQFF
TRBD1,.,TRBJ1-2,TRBV6-6,TGTGCCAGCAGTAAACGGATTGGGACAGGGGAAGGCTACACCTTC,CASSKRIGTGEGYTF
.,.,TRBJ1-5,TRBV30,TGTGCCTGGAGTGTAGGGGGGGACAATCAGCCCCAGCATTTT,CAWSVGGDNQPQHF
.,.,TRBJ2-7,TRBV6-1,TGTGCCAGCGTATACGGGGTCAGGGAGAACGGCGAGCAGTACTTC,CASVYGVRENGEQYF
.,.,TRBJ2-7,TRBV5-1,TGCGCCAGCAGCCTAATGAGGGGTTCCTACGAGCAGTACTTC,CASSLMRGSYEQYF
.,few,TRBJ1-5,TRBV5-1,TGCGCCAGCAGCTTACAGGGTAATAGCAATCAGCCCCAGCATTTT,CASSLQGNSNQPQHF
.,few,TRBJ1-1,TRBV12-3/TRBV12-4,TGTGCCAGCAGTCTACTTGGGAGAGGCAGGTCGAACACTGAAGCTTTCTTT,CASSLLGRGRSNTEAFF
TRBD1,.,TRBJ1-5,TRBV6-1,TGTGCCAGCAGGTGGGACAGTAGCAATCAGCCCCAGCATTTT,CASRWDSSNQPQHF
TRBD2,.,TRBJ2-1,TRBV7-9,TGTGCCAGCAGCCCGGGACTAGCGGGAGGGTTGAGCTACAATGAGCAGTTCTTC,CASSPGLAGGLSYNEQFF
.,.,TRBJ2-1,TRBV11-2,TGTGCCAGCAGCTTACTCGGGGACAAGTACAATGAGCAGTTCTTC,CASSLLGDKYNEQFF
TRBD2,.,TRBJ2-1,TRBV14,TGTGCCAGCAATCTAGCGGGGGGCGACAATGAGCAGTTCTTC,CASNLAGGDNEQFF
.,.,TRBJ2-3,TRBV10-3,TGTGCCATCAGTGACTACAGCCGAGACACAGATACGCAGTATTTT,CAISDYSRDTDTQYF
.,few,TRBJ2-3,TRBV6-2/TRBV6-3,TGTGCCAGCAGTTACTCGGAGGGAGCAGATACGCAGTATTTT,CASSYSEGADTQYF
TRBD2,few,TRBJ2-1,TRBV29-1,TGCAGCGACGCGGGGGGGAATTCCTACAATGAGCAGTTCTTC,CSDAGGNSYNEQFF
.,few,TRBJ2-5,TRBV6-5,TGTGCCAGCAGGCGGGCCTGGGACACTTATCCCTCGACCCAGTACTTC,CASRRAWDTYPSTQYF
.,.,TRBJ1-6,TRBV12-3/TRBV12-4,TGTGCCAGCAGCTTAGGAGAGGCTTCACCCCTCCACTTT,CASSLGEASPLHF
.,.,TRBJ2-2,TRBV12-3/TRBV12-4,TGTGCCACCACCGGCGCCTGGGCGACGAACACCGGGGAGCTGTTTTTT,CATTGAWATNTGELFF
.,.,TRBJ2-7,TRBV7-6,TGTGCCAGCAGCTCACCGGGACCGGTATACGAGCAGTACTTC,CASSSPGPVYEQYF